This TCR beta chain was observed in a study of human T cells and chemical hapten exposure. This clonotype was recorded at least ten times. The CDR3 is made up of 14 amino acids. V lost 3 bases, J lost 0 bases, and 6 bases lay in between. Sample time point: pre-sensitization, week 0. This sample's treatment: therapeutic diphenylcyclopropenone sensitization with weekly scalp DPC. Each cDNA molecule in the library carried unique molecular identifiers. Original data processing: Samples contained a median of roughly 99,000 TCRs, with a range of roughly 20,000 to 690,600. A single record per CDR3 protein comes from TCRdb applying MiXCR to the RACE reads. TCRdb's processing, not the authors' own work, is the source of the V and J calls. Found here are a few hundred thousand distinct CDR3 sequences, over 5% of them singletons; the top ten hold more than 8%.

The specimen was whole blood, collected in connection with sensitization to the hapten diphenylcyclopropenone (DPC). This chain links TRBV12-3 or TRBV12-4 with TRBJ2-4; D might be TRBD1 or TRBD2, each matching 5 bases. The sequence derives from a young woman with alopecia areata. Some clones in this sample may be carry-over from other donors' samples. The CDR3 protein is CASSFGGAKNIQYF. In DNA, the CDR3 is TGTGCCAGCAGTTTTGGGGGAGCCAAAAACATTCAGTACTTC.